One and the same sample provided the 3 T cell receptor beta chains below, sequenced in a study of T cells in Graves' hyperthyroidism and ophthalmopathy. Amplification of TCR beta CDR3 regions was performed using RNA transcripts as template. The primer set for the first-round RT-PCR of the TCR CDR3 was HTBI. TCRdb independently ran MiXCR on the multiplex PCR reads; one entry per CDR3 protein. The data contain 800,000 or so distinct CDR3 sequences, about two fifths of them singletons. The specimen sequenced was blood. All receptors come from a man younger than 30 with Graves' hyperthyroidism.

The chain is built from TRBV7-8 and TRBJ2-3; D is possibly TRBD1 or TRBD2 (5 bases each). CDR1 and CDR2 from the germline V gene are SGHVS and FQNEAQ. CDR3 length equals 13 residues. Trimming took off 4 bases at V and 4 bases at J, with 9 bases between the two ends. CDR3 sequence: CASSSLGADTQYF. CDR3 DNA: TGTGCCAGCAGCTCCTTGGGGGCAGATACGCAGTATTTT.

The V and J genes are TRBV5-1 and TRBJ1-5; D not certain. V lost 0 bases, J lost 9 bases, and 13 bases lay in between. Germline V lookup: CDR1 SGHRS, CDR2 YFSETQ. This CDR3 has 14 residues. The CDR3 sequence: CASSLASGVGPQHF. In DNA, the CDR3 is TGCGCCAGCAGCTTGGCTAGCGGTGTAGGGCCCCAGCATTTT.

Points on this clonotype: One end of the junction is discordant with germline, which a read error may explain. This sequence joins TRBV6-1 and TRBJ2-6; 9 nucleotides match TRBD1. Germline CDR1 is MNHNS and CDR2 is SASEGT. This CDR3 spans 16 amino acids. CDR3 bases: TGTGCCAGCAGTGATTACAGGGGGCCTGGGGCCAACGTCCTCACTTTC. Protein product: CASSDYRGPGANVLTF.